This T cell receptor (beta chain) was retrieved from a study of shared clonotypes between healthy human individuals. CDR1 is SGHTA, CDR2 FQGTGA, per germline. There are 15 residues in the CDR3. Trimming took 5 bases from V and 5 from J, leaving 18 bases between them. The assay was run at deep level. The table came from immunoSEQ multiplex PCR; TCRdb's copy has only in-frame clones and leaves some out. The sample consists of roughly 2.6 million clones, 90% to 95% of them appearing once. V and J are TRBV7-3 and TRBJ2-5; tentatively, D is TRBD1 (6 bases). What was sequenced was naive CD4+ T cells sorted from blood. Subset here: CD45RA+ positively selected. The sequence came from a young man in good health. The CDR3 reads CASSLGPGALETQYF. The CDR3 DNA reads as TGTGCCAGCAGCCTCGGACCAGGGGCTTTGGAGACCCAGTACTTC.